This is a list of T cell receptor beta chains from one sample in a study of T cell clusters in autoimmune cytopenias. TCRdb re-called the multiplex PCR reads; one entry per CDR3 protein, DNA not given. The sample has some 11,000 distinct CDR3 sequences, and its top ten clones hold 20% to 25%. This sample also belongs to another study, concerning T cell repertoires in aging, cancer and after chemotherapy.

The material sequenced was peripheral blood. These receptor sequences come from a human donor in good health. Each CDR3 is given with its conserved first and last residue. Clone size is shown for a subset of rows, as once, few, many or a class of expanded clone.

TRBJ2-1,-,13,TRBV7-7,CASSRPGVDEQFF
TRBJ2-1,-,15,TRBV11-1,CASSSRGAIGNEQFF
TRBJ2-2,medium-sized,13,TRBV27,CATGGGNAGELFF
TRBJ2-3,-,17,TRBV6-2/TRBV6-3,CASSSVKSGGRTDTQYF
TRBJ1-1,-,13,TRBV6-1,CASSLTLNTEAFF
TRBJ2-7,-,13,TRBV30,CAWSAERGYEQYF
TRBJ1-2,-,14,TRBV15,CATGPGQGDEGYTF
TRBJ2-7,-,16,TRBV29-1,CSVVKGGLAGLYEQYF
TRBJ1-5,-,17,TRBV6-1,CASSTRVPIYSNQPQHF
TRBJ1-4,-,16,TRBV27,CASSPSRGGGNEKLFF
TRBJ1-6,-,15,TRBV6-5,CASTPQGGSISPLHF
TRBJ1-1,-,14,TRBV20-1,CSARDVWRNTEAFF
TRBJ1-1,-,14,TRBV18,CASSRDTGGTEAFF
TRBJ2-3,-,14,TRBV7-2,CASSFLVDSDTQYF
TRBJ2-3,-,15,TRBV7-6,CASSRRGGGFLSQYF
TRBJ2-2,-,17,TRBV28,CASSLGGTGADTGELFF
TRBJ2-1,-,15,TRBV20-1,CSAPWTASSYNEQFF
TRBJ2-1,-,16,TRBV7-9,CASSLGTSAGMNEQFF
TRBJ2-5,-,15,TRBV11-1,CASSSGTSGGETQYF
TRBJ1-5,-,15,TRBV7-2,CASSLDGSTGLSQHF
TRBJ2-5,medium-sized,11,TRBV29-1,CSVGNQETQYF
TRBJ2-3,-,18,TRBV27,CASSLSGSRGGFGDTQYF
TRBJ2-2,medium-sized,14,TRBV19,CASSMRRGELELFF
TRBJ2-3,medium-sized,12,TRBV27,CASSNRDDTQYF
TRBJ2-1,medium-sized,18,TRBV29-1,CSVEDRGEIFSSYNEQFF
TRBJ2-7,-,14,TRBV24-1,CATSDPGTGLGQYF
TRBJ1-1,-,14,TRBV29-1,CSVIRQAGNTEAFF
TRBJ2-1,medium-sized,17,TRBV27,CASSPSRGQGGDNEQFF
TRBJ1-3,-,16,TRBV6-5,CASSYGGGRGGNTIYF
TRBJ2-2,medium-sized,15,TRBV29-1,CSVPGGGLNTGELFF
TRBJ1-6,-,14,TRBV6-6,CASSYGQGTSPLHF
TRBJ2-2,medium-sized,14,TRBV6-5,CASSLSIMAGELFF
TRBJ1-2,-,13,TRBV6-2/TRBV6-3,CASSYSQGSGYTF
TRBJ2-6,-,13,TRBV7-9,CASGDPGANVLTF
TRBJ2-1,-,13,TRBV5-6,CASSLDNYNEQFF
TRBJ1-2,-,15,TRBV19,CASRRMTGINYGYTF
TRBJ2-5,-,14,TRBV5-1,CASRAGSGQETQYF
TRBJ2-4,-,14,TRBV11-2,CASSFGHPKNIQYF
TRBJ2-3,-,14,TRBV5-6,CASSLYRGTDTQYF
TRBJ1-1,-,16,TRBV19,CASKERTGLLGTEAFF
TRBJ1-5,-,15,TRBV27,CASRDRGLHNQPQHF
TRBJ2-1,medium-sized,13,TRBV29-1,CTVRQGRLNEQFF
TRBJ1-2,-,13,TRBV5-6,CASSLGAHYGYTF
TRBJ2-1,-,17,TRBV7-2,CASSPLGTSGRLNEQFF
TRBJ1-2,medium-sized,11,TRBV29-1,CSVQGADGYTF